Presented here are 10 T cell receptor beta chains from one specimen sequenced in a study of OX40 agonist ivuxolimab in advanced cancers. Assay used: immunoSEQ multiplex PCR; TCRdb lists only in-frame clones, some missing. The table includes some 71,000 clones, roughly nine tenths detected once. The sequenced sample was CD4+ or CD8+ T cells sorted from blood, obtained in a trial of the OX40 agonist ivuxolimab. All receptors derive from an adult with an advanced solid tumor such as melanoma, head and neck, liver or kidney cancer.

The J gene is TRBJ1-3, the V gene TRBV15; no clear D. The germline CDR1 and CDR2 sequences are LNHNV and YYDKDF (reference sequence). V gave up 0 bases and J gave up 0 bases, with 9 bases separating them. The CDR3 runs 16 residues. The CDR3 region has the DNA TGTGCCACCAGCAGAGATACGAGAGCCTCTGGAAACACCATATATTTT. This encodes CATSRDTRASGNTIYF.

This rearrangement joins TRBV9 to TRBJ2-6, with 7 bases fitting TRBD1. V was clipped by 2 bases and J by 4 bases; unmatched bases: 6. CDR3 length: 16 residues. Germline CDR1 reads SGDLS; CDR2 reads YYNGEE. CDR3 in DNA: TGTGCCAGCAGCGTGAATACAGGGGAAGGGGCCAACGTCCTGACTTTC. Its translation is CASSVNTGEGANVLTF.

The chain employs TRBV19 and TRBJ1-5; 7 bases map to TRBD1. The CDR3 runs to 17 residues. Germline V lookup: CDR1 LNHDA, CDR2 SQIVND (reference sequence). The ends lost 4 bases at V and 0 bases at J; junction bases unmatched: 9. The CDR3: CASSTDRAWDSNQPQHF. The CDR3 DNA reads as TGTGCCAGTAGTACAGACAGGGCCTGGGATAGCAATCAGCCCCAGCATTTT.

V gene TRBV6-5 combines with J gene TRBJ2-7, with 9 bases matching TRBD2. J was trimmed by 2 bases and V by 0 bases; bases with no gene match: 5. Germline assignment: CDR1 MNHEY and CDR2 SVGAGI. The CDR3 runs 16 residues. The CDR3 sequence is CASSYSAGGPTYEQYF. The CDR3 nucleotides are TGTGCCAGCAGTTACTCGGCGGGAGGGCCTACCTACGAGCAGTACTTC.

In DNA form, the CDR3 reads TGTGCCAGCAGTGAGGTCTTCTACAATGAGCAGTTCTTC. Encoded protein: CASSEVFYNEQFF. The chain couples TRBV2 to TRBJ2-1; D remains unclear. V was cut by 3 bases and J by 3 bases, with 6 bases left in between. CDR3 length equals 13 residues. Germline lookup yields CDR1 SNHLY and CDR2 FYNNEI.

The chain recombines TRBV9 with TRBJ2-1; 9 bases fit TRBD1. Per germline, CDR1 SGDLS and CDR2 YYNGEE. This CDR3 has 16 residues. V shed 2 bases, J shed 2 bases, and the junction held 5 bases outside the gene matches. For the CDR3, the DNA is TGTGCCAGCAGCGTCACAGGGGGCGTCCCCTACAATGAGCAGTTCTTC. Translated: CASSVTGGVPYNEQFF.

In this sample, this clone turned up a few times. V usage is TRBV7-9 and J usage is TRBJ2-1; no clear D. The V gene lost 8 bases and the J gene lost 1 base, with 6 bases spanning the gap. CDR1 and CDR2 from the germline V gene are SEHNR and FQNEAQ (reference sequence). This CDR3 is 12 amino acids long. For the CDR3, the DNA is TGTGCCAGCGCAACTTCCTACAATGAGCAGTTCTTC. Amino acids: CASATSYNEQFF.

V and J are TRBV7-2 and TRBJ1-1, with no clear D. Germline CDR1 is SGHTA and CDR2 is FQGNSA. V was trimmed by 4 bases and J by 3 bases, leaving 6 bases between them. This CDR3 spans 12 amino acids. The CDR3 DNA follows: TGTGCCAGCAGCTCAGGTTACACTGAAGCTTTCTTT. It is translated as CASSSGYTEAFF.

The V gene is TRBV19, the J gene TRBJ1-1, with a weak D call TRBD1 (5 bases). This CDR3 comprises 13 residues. V lost 10 bases and J 0 bases, leaving 12 bases between the germline ends. Germline CDR1 reads LNHDA; CDR2 reads SQIVND (reference sequence). CDR3 loop: CATRDFMNTEAFF. The CDR3, as DNA: TGTGCCACCAGGGACTTCATGAACACTGAAGCTTTCTTT.

The chain employs TRBV5-4 and TRBJ2-1, with D perhaps matching TRBD1 (5 bases). The CDR3 totals 15 residues. Germline V gene data show CDR1 as SGHNT and CDR2 as YYREEE (reference sequence). V was trimmed by 4 bases and J by 5 bases, leaving 16 bases between them. CDR3 residues: CASSNIWGSHNEQFF. The CDR3 nucleotides read TGTGCCAGCAGCAATATATGGGGCAGTCACAATGAGCAGTTCTTC.